This passage covers 2 T cell receptor beta chains from one sample sequenced in a study of CD8 T cells in ankylosing spondylitis. Notes on the study in general: One TCR beta motif, made up of eight or nine highly homologous variants, appeared characteristic of ankylosing spondylitis blood.

Their recognized antigens are unknown. In TCRdb, the 5' RACE reads were re-called with MiXCR into one record per CDR3 protein. The profile covers some 840,000 distinct CDR3 sequences, with approximately 12% appearing a single time and around 0.51% taken by the ten largest. The material sequenced was blood, either unsorted or a sorted T cell fraction (not recorded which). The source is a male donor with ankylosing spondylitis.

There are a few counts of this clonotype. V is TRBV10-3 and J is TRBJ2-1, with 11 nucleotides matching TRBD1. Germline V CDR1 and CDR2: ENHRY, SYGVKD. The CDR3 runs 15 residues. V shed 2 bases and J 8 bases; nucleotides not matched to a gene: 5. The CDR3 spells CAISERTGGPDEQFF. Written as DNA, the CDR3 is TGTGCCATCAGTGAGAGGACAGGGGGCCCGGATGAGCAGTTCTTC.

This clonotype was seen ten or more times. CDR3: CASSQVNRGLFYSGNTIYF. Written as DNA, the CDR3 is TGCGCCAGCAGCCAAGTGAACAGGGGGCTCTTCTACTCTGGAAACACCATATATTTT. The chain employs TRBV4-3 and TRBJ1-3; TRBD1 matches at 9 bases. The V and J ends lost 1 base and 0 bases, in that order; junction bases with no gene match: 10. Germline values: CDR1 LGHNA, CDR2 YSLEER. The CDR3 runs to 19 residues.